Listed below are T cell receptor beta chains from one sample, sequenced in a study of PD-L1 blockade in urothelial cancer. TCRdb's copy holds only in-frame clones and misses some; the assay was immunoSEQ multiplex PCR. The sample holds roughly 56,000 clones, over 70% seen once. Source: PBMCs, taken around atezolizumab (anti-PD-L1) treatment. The receptors come from a man aged 65-85 years with urothelial cancer. The CDR3 runs from the conserved cysteine through the conserved F or W. D genes are given only for firm matches. Only some rows state a clone size, as once, few, many or a class for expanded clones.

D | size | J | V | CDR3 | DNA
TRBD2 | NA | TRBJ2-1 | TRBV2 | CASSRLAGYNEQFF | TGTGCCAGCAGTCGACTAGCGGGATACAATGAGCAGTTCTTC
TRBD1 | NA | TRBJ2-2 | TRBV14 | CASSLLDRDTGELFF | TGTGCCAGCAGCCTTTTAGACAGGGACACCGGGGAGCTGTTTTTT
TRBD2 | NA | TRBJ2-2 | TRBV5-4 | CAGGLAGRTGELFF | TGTGCCGGCGGACTAGCGGGGCGCACCGGGGAGCTGTTTTTT
TRBD1 | NA | TRBJ1-2 | TRBV5-4 | CASSLGAPGQSSYGYTF | TGTGCCAGCAGCTTGGGTGCCCCGGGACAGAGCTCCTATGGCTACACCTTC
TRBD1 | NA | TRBJ1-1 | TRBV5-6 | CASSLPRGDTEAFF | TGTGCCAGCAGCTTGCCCAGGGGGGACACTGAAGCTTTCTTT
NA | few | TRBJ2-5 | TRBV19 | CASSLRQSQETQYF | TGTGCCAGTAGCCTTAGACAGTCGCAAGAGACCCAGTACTTC
TRBD1 | NA | TRBJ2-5 | TRBV10-2 | CASSGTGGRQETQYF | TGCGCCAGCAGTGGGACAGGGGGTCGACAAGAGACCCAGTACTTC
NA | NA | TRBJ2-5 | TRBV11-2 | CASSPVVGRGETQYF | TGTGCCAGCAGCCCGGTAGTGGGTAGAGGGGAGACCCAGTACTTC
NA | many | TRBJ2-7 | TRBV2 | CASSEARPYEQYF | TGTGCCAGCAGTGAAGCGCGCCCTTACGAGCAGTACTTC
TRBD1 | NA | TRBJ2-3 | TRBV30 | CASSADRGTDTQYF | TGTGCCTCTTCAGCAGACAGGGGCACAGATACGCAGTATTTT
NA | NA | TRBJ2-2 | TRBV7-3 | CASSPPANTGELFF | TGTGCCAGCAGCCCCCCCGCGAACACCGGGGAGCTGTTTTTT
NA | NA | TRBJ1-1 | TRBV11-2 | CASSLERGTEAFF | TGTGCCAGCAGCTTAGAGCGGGGGACTGAAGCTTTCTTT
NA | NA | TRBJ2-2 | TRBV28 | CASSSHPSGGGGELFF | TGTGCCAGCAGTTCTCACCCGTCAGGGGGAGGCGGGGAGCTGTTTTTT
NA | NA | TRBJ2-2 | TRBV29-1 | CSVGGQLTNTGELFF | TGCAGCGTCGGCGGACAGCTCACGAACACCGGGGAGCTGTTTTTT
NA | NA | TRBJ2-4 | TRBV4-1 | CASTQEAGAKNIQYF | TGCGCCAGCACCCAGGAAGCAGGAGCCAAAAACATTCAGTACTTC
NA | NA | TRBJ1-2 | TRBV2 | CASNAERQRGYTF | TGTGCCAGCAACGCGGAGAGGCAGCGTGGCTACACCTTC
NA | NA | TRBJ2-7 | TRBV9 | CASSGGETYEQYF | TGTGCCAGCAGCGGAGGAGAGACCTACGAGCAGTACTTC
NA | NA | TRBJ1-1 | TRBV10-1 | CASSGSRALGEAFF | TGCGCCAGCAGTGGGTCGCGGGCCTTGGGTGAAGCTTTCTTT
TRBD2 | NA | TRBJ2-5 | TRBV5-1 | CASSLEAGPARDQYF | TGCGCCAGCAGCTTGGAAGCGGGGCCGGCTCGAGACCAGTACTTC
TRBD2 | NA | TRBJ2-3 | TRBV7-9 | CASSPGLAGRGTDTQYF | TGTGCCAGCAGCCCGGGACTAGCGGGACGGGGCACAGATACGCAGTATTTT
TRBD2 | NA | TRBJ2-1 | TRBV5-5 | CASSTGLAGVPQFF | TGTGCCAGCAGCACGGGACTAGCGGGAGTCCCGCAGTTCTTC
TRBD1 | NA | TRBJ1-2 | TRBV19 | CASSAPTGAPTIYGYTF | TGTGCCAGTAGTGCCCCGACAGGGGCTCCGACCATTTATGGCTACACCTTC
NA | NA | TRBJ2-5 | TRBV5-1 | CASSLSSLGETQYF | TGCGCCAGCAGCTTGAGTAGCCTAGGTGAGACCCAGTACTTC
NA | few | TRBJ1-2 | TRBV9 | CASSRHESNYGYTF | TGTGCCAGCAGCCGACACGAGTCGAACTATGGCTACACCTTC
TRBD2 | NA | TRBJ2-5 | TRBV29-1 | CSLGTSGTYQETQYF | TGCAGCTTAGGGACTAGCGGCACGTACCAAGAGACCCAGTACTTC
NA | NA | TRBJ2-7 | TRBV30 | CACRRGNYEQYF | TGTGCCTGCCGAAGGGGAAACTACGAGCAGTACTTC
TRBD2 | NA | TRBJ2-3 | TRBV2 | CASSEAPGLAGFNTDTQYF | TGTGCCAGCAGTGAAGCACCGGGACTAGCGGGATTCAACACAGATACGCAGTATTTT